This T cell receptor (beta chain) was captured in a study of shared clonotypes between healthy human individuals. Study details: There were three CD4 naive, three CD4 memory, two CD8 naive and one CD8 memory plates per donor. Points from the study as a whole: Larger estimated richness was generally recorded for naive subsets relative to memory subsets. Rarefaction indicated that sorted-subset sequencing remained incomplete although depth was large.

Notes on this clone: Its antigen is undetermined.

CDR1 and CDR2 from the germline V gene are MNHEY and SVGAGI. V was trimmed by 2 bases and J by 8 bases, leaving 15 bases between them. This CDR3 is built from 14 residues. Genomic DNA from each subset was divided evenly over several immunoSEQ plates. Sequencing was performed with immunoSEQ multiplex PCR; in TCRdb, only in-frame clones are kept and a portion is missing. The table shows 2,500,000 or so clones, with roughly 92% occurring only once. The rearrangement uses TRBV6-5 and TRBJ2-5; a weak D match, TRBD2 (5 bases). The source of this sequence is a man in his late teens or twenties in good health. Some clones in this sample may be carry-over from other donors' samples. Source material: naive CD4+ T cells from PBMCs. Subset of the sample: CD45RA+ positively selected. DNA for the CDR3: TGTGCCAGCAGTTACCGAGGTTACACGGGAACCCAGTACTTC. It is translated as CASSYRGYTGTQYF.